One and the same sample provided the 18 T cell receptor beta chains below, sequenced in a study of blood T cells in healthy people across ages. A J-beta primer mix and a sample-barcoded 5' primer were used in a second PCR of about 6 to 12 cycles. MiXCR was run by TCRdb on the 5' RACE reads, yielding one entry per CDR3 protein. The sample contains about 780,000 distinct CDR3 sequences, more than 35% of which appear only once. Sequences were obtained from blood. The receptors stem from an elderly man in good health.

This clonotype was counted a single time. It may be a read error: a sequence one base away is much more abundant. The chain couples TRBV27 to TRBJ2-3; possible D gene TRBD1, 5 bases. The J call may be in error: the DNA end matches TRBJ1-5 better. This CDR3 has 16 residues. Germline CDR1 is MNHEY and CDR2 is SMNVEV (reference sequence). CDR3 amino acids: CASSLGGVRLTDTQHF. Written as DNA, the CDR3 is TGTGCCAGCAGTTTAGGGGGGGTCCGATTAACAGATACGCAGCATTTT.

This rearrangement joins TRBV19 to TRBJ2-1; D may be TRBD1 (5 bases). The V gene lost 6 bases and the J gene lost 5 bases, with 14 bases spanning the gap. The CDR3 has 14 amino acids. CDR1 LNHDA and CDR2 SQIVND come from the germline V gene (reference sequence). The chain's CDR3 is CASRNTGSNNEQFF. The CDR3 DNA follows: TGTGCCAGTAGAAATACAGGCTCAAACAATGAGCAGTTCTTC.

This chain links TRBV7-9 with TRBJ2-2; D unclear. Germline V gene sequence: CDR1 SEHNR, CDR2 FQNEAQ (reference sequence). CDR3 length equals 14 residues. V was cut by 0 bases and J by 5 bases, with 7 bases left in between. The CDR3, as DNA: TGTGCCAGCAGCTTAGCGGGAAGAACCGGGGAGCTGTTTTTT. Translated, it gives CASSLAGRTGELFF.

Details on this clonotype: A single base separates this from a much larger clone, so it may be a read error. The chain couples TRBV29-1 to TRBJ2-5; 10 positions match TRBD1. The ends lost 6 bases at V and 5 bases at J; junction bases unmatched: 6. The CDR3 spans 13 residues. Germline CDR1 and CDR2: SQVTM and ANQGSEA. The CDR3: CSVDRGREETQYF. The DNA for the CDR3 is TGCAGCGTCGACAGGGGGCGCGAGGAGACCCAGTACTTC.

As DNA, the CDR3 is TGCAGCGTTGATTCGCAGACCCCCTCCGAGCAGTACTTC. Amino acids: CSVDSQTPSEQYF. The V call is TRBV29-1, the J call TRBJ2-7; D uncertain. The V and J ends lost 3 bases and 6 bases respectively, with 15 bases between them. Germline assignment: CDR1 SQVTM and CDR2 ANQGSEA. The CDR3 has 13 amino acids.

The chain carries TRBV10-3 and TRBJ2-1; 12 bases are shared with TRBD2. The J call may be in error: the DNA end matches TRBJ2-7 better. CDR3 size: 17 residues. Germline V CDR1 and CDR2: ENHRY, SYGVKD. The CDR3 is CAISEPTSGGWYNEQYF. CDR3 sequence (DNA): TGTGCCATCAGTGAACCGACTAGCGGGGGTTGGTACAATGAGCAGTACTTC.

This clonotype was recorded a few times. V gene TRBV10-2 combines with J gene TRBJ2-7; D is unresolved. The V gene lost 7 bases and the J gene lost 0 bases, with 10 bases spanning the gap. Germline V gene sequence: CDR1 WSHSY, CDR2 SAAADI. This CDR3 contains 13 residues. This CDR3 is CASKGSSSYEQYF. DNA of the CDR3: TGCGCCAGCAAAGGATCCAGCTCCTACGAGCAGTACTTC.

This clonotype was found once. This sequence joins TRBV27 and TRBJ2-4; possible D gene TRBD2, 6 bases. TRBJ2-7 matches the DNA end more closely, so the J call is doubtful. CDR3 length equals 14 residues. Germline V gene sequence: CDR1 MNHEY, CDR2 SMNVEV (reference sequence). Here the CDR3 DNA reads TGTGCCAGCCGGGAGACTGGGAAACCCTACGAGCAGTACTTC. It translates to CASRETGKPYEQYF.

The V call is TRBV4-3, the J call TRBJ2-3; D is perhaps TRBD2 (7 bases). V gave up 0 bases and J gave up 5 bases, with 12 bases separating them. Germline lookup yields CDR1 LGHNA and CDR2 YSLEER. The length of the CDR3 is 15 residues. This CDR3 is CASSQDRGGRDTQYF. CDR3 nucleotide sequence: TGCGCCAGCAGCCAAGACAGGGGAGGGAGAGATACGCAGTATTTT.

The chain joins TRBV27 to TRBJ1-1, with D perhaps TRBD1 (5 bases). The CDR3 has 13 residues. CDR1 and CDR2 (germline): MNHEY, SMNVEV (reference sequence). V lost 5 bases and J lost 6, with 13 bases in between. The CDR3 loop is CASSDSGGSEAFF. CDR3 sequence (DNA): TGTGCCAGCAGTGACAGTGGGGGTTCTGAAGCTTTCTTT.

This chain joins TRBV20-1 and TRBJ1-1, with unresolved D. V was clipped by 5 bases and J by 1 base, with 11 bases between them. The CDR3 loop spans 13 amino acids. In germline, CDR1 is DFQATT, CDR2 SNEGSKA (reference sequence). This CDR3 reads CSAYETGNTEAFF. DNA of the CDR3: TGCAGTGCTTACGAGACGGGGAACACTGAAGCTTTCTTT.

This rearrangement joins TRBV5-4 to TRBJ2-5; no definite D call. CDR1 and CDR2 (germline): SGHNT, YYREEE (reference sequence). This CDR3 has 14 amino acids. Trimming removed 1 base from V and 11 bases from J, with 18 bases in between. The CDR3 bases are TGTGCCAGCAGCTTGCCATCCAGAGGCTACGGGCAGTACTTC. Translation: CASSLPSRGYGQYF.

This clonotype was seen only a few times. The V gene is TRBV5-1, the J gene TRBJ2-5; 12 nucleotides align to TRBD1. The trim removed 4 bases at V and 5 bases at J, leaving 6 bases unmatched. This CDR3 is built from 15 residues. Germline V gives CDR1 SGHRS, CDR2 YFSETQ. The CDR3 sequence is CASSIGTGGLETQYF. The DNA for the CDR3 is TGCGCCAGCAGCATCGGGACAGGGGGCTTGGAGACCCAGTACTTC.

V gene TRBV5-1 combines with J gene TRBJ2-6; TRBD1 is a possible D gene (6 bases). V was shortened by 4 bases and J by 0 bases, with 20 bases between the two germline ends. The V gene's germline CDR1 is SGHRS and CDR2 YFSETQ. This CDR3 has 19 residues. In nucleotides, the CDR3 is TGCGCCAGCAGCCTACCTTGGCGCGAAGGGGGCTCTGGGGCCAACGTCCTGACTTTC. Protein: CASSLPWREGGSGANVLTF.

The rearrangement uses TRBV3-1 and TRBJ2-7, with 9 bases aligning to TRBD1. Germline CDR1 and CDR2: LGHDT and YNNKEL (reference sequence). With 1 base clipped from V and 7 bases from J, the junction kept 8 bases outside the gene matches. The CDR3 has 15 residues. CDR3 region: CASSQASGTGREQYF. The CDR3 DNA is TGTGCCAGCAGCCAAGCCTCCGGGACAGGGAGGGAGCAGTACTTC.

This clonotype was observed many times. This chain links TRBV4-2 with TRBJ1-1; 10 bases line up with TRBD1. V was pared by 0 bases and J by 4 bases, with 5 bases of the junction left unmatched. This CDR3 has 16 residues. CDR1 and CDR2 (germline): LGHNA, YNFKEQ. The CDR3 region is CASSQDYRTGGTEAFF. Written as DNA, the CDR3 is TGTGCCAGCAGCCAAGATTACCGGACAGGGGGCACTGAAGCTTTCTTT.

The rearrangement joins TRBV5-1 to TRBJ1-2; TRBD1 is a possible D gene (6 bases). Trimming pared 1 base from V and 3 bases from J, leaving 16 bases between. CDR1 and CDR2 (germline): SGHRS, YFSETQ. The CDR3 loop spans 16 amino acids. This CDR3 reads CASSLNPGEGDYGYTF. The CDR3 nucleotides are TGCGCCAGCAGCTTGAATCCAGGGGAAGGTGACTATGGCTACACCTTC.

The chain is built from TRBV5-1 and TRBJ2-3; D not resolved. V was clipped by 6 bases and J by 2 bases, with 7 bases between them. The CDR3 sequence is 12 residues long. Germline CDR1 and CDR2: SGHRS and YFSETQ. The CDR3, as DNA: TGCGCCAGCACCCCCAACACAGATACGCAGTATTTT. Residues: CASTPNTDTQYF.